The subject of this entry is one T cell receptor (beta chain). Repertoires were generated with immunoSEQ multiplex PCR, while TCRdb's copy carries only in-frame clones and drops some. Here the sample spans about 140,000 clones, about 90% being singletons. The data stem from a study of control samples from healthy donors and cancer patients. Germline V gene sequence: CDR1 SGDLS, CDR2 YYNGEE. The junction had 8 bases not matched to a gene; V was cut back by 4 bases and J by 4 bases. The CDR3 totals 15 residues. The receptor was derived from a man younger than 30 in good health. Sequenced input: blood. This chain links TRBV9 with TRBJ1-1, with 9 bases aligning to TRBD1. The CDR3 coding sequence is TGTGCCAGCAGCCAATCCGGGACAGGGACCACTGAAGCTTTCTTT. It is translated as CASSQSGTGTTEAFF.